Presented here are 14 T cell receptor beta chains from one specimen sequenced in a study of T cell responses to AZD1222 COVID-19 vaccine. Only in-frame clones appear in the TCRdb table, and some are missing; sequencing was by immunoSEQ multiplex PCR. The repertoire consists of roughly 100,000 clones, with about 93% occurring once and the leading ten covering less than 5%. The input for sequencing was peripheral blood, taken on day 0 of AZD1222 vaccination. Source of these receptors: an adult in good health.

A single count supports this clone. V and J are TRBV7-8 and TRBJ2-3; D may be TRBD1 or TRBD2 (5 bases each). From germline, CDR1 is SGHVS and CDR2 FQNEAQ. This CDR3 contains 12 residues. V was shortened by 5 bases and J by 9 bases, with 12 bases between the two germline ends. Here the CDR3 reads CASSRDVDTQYF. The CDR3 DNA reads TGTGCCAGCAGCCGGGACGTGGACACGCAGTATTTT.

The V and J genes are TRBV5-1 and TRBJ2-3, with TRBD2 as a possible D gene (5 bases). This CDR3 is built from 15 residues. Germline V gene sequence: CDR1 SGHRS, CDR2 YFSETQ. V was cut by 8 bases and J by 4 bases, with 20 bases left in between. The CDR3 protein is CASAPSGKPPDTQYF. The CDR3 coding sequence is TGCGCCAGTGCTCCCTCGGGAAAACCCCCAGATACGCAGTATTTT. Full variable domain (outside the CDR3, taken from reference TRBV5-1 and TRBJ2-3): KAGVTQTPRYLIKTRGQQVTLSCSPISGHRSVSWYQQTPGQGLQFLFEYFSETQRNKGNFPGRFSGRQFSNSRSEMNVSTLELGDSALYLCASAPSGKPPDTQYFGPGTRLTVL.

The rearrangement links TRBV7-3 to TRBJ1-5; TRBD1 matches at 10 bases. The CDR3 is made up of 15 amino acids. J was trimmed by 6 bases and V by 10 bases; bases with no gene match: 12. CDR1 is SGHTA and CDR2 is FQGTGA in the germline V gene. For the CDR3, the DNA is TGTGCCACCCCCGGACCGGGACAGGGGCTTCAGCCCCAGCATTTT. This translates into CATPGPGQGLQPQHF.

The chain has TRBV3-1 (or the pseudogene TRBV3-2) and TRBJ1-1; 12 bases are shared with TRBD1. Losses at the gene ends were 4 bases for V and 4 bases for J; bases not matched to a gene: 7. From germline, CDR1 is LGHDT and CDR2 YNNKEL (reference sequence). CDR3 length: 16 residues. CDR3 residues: CASSPGTGGGGTEAFF. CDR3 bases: TGTGCCAGCAGCCCTGGGACAGGGGGCGGGGGCACTGAAGCTTTCTTT.

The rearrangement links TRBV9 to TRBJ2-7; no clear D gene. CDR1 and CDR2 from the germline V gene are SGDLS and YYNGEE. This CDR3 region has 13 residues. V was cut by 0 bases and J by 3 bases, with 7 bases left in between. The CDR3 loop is CASSVAPGYEQYF. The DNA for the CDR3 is TGTGCCAGCAGCGTAGCGCCCGGCTACGAGCAGTACTTC.

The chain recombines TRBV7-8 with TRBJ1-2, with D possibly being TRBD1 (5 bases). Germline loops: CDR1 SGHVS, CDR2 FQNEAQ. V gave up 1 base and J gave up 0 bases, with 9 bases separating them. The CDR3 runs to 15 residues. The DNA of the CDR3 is TGTGCCAGCAGCTTAGATTTGGGGCCTAACTATGGCTACACCTTC. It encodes CASSLDLGPNYGYTF. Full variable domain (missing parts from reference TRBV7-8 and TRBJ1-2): GAGVSQSPRYKVAKRGQDVALRCDPISGHVSLFWYQQALGQGPEFLTYFQNEAQLDKSGLPSDRFFAERPEGSVSTLKIQRTQQEDSAVYLCASSLDLGPNYGYTFGSGTRLTVV.

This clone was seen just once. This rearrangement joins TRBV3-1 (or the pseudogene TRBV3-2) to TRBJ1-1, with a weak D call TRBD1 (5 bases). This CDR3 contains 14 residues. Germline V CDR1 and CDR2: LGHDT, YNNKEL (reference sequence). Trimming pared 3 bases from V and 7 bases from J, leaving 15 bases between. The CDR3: CASSQGREGNEAFF. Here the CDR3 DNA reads TGTGCCAGCAGCCAGGGCCGGGAGGGGAATGAAGCTTTCTTT.

The CDR3 nucleotides are TGTGCCAGTAGTATCGGGACGTTGGGTGAGCAGTTCTTC. It yields the protein CASSIGTLGEQFF. This rearrangement joins TRBV19 to TRBJ2-1; D may be TRBD1 or TRBD2 (5 bases each). Germline V lookup: CDR1 LNHDA, CDR2 SQIVND (reference sequence). V lost 3 bases, J lost 9 bases, and 12 bases lay in between. The CDR3 has 13 amino acids. The full variable domain, its missing parts supplied by reference TRBV19 and TRBJ2-1, is DGGITQSPKYLFRKEGQNVTLSCEQNLNHDAMYWYRQDPGQGLRLIYYSQIVNDFQKGDIAEGYSVSREKKESFPLTVTSAQKNPTAFYLCASSIGTLGEQFFGPGTRLTVL.

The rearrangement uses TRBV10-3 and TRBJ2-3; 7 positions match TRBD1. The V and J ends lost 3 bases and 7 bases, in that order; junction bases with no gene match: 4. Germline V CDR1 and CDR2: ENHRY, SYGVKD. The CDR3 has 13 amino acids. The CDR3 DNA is TGTGCCATCAGTGAACAGGGGCAAAATACGCAGTATTTT. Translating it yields CAISEQGQNTQYF.

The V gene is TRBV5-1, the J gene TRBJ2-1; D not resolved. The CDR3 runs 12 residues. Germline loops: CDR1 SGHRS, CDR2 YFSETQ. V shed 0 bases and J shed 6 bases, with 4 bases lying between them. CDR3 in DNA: TGCGCCAGCAGCTTGGCCGCCAATGAGCAGTTCTTC. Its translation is CASSLAANEQFF.

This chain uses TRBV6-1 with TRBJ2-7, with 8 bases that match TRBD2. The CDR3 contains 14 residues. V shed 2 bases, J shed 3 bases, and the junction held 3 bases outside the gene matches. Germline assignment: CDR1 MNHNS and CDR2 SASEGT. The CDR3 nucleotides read TGTGCCAGCAGTGAAAGCCGGGGGGGCTACGAGCAGTACTTC. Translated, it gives CASSESRGGYEQYF.

The CDR3 reads CASSSVTGGEGYTF. DNA for the CDR3: TGTGCCAGCAGCTCAGTGACAGGGGGCGAGGGCTACACCTTC. The genes are TRBV11-1 and TRBJ1-2, with 10 bases aligning to TRBD1. This CDR3 is 14 amino acids long. Germline V CDR1 and CDR2: SGHAT, FQDESV (reference sequence). Trimming cost V 4 bases and J 8 bases; bases outside gene matches: 7.

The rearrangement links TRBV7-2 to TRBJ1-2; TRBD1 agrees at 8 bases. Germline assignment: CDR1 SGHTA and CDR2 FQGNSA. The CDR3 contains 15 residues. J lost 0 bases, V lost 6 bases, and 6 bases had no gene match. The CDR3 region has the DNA TGTGCCAGCAGGCGGGGACAGGTGGCTAACTATGGCTACACCTTC. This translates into CASRRGQVANYGYTF.

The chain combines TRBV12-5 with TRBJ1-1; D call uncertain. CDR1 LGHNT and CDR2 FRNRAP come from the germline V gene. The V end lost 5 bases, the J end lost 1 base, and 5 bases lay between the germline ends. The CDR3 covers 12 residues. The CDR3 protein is CASGRSNTEAFF. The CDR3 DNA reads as TGTGCTAGTGGTCGTTCGAACACTGAAGCTTTCTTT. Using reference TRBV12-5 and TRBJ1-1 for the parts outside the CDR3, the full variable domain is DARVTQTPRHKVTEMGQEVTMRCQPILGHNTVFWYRQTMMQGLELLAYFRNRAPLDDSGMPKDRFSAEMPDATLATLKIQPSEPRDSAVYFCASGRSNTEAFFGQGTRLTVV.